Listed below are T cell receptor beta chains from one sample, sequenced in a study of cytomegalovirus exposure and HLA in healthy donors. Produced via immunoSEQ multiplex PCR; TCRdb's table is partial and in-frame only. The table lists over 100,000 clones, 77% of them singletons. The sequenced material came from PBMCs. All receptors derive from a male donor in good health and CMV-seropositive. Each CDR3 is given with its conserved first and last residue. The D gene is left open where the match is weak. Size values are once, few and many counts, or a class for expanded clones, and some rows have none.

d_gene	v_gene	abundance	j_gene	CDR3aa	CDR3nt
TRBD1	TRBV11-2	NA	TRBJ2-2	CASSLYRGSAGELFF	TGTGCCAGCAGCTTATACAGGGGATCGGCCGGGGAGCTGTTTTTT
TRBD2	TRBV9	NA	TRBJ2-1	CASSRSGKLDEQFF	TGTGCCAGCAGCCGTAGCGGGAAGCTCGATGAGCAGTTCTTC
NA	TRBV13	NA	TRBJ2-7	CASRNTSGEQYF	TGTGCCAGCAGAAACACCTCAGGCGAGCAGTACTTC
NA	TRBV2	NA	TRBJ2-7	CASSGVGRAYEQYF	TGTGCCAGCAGTGGGGTGGGGAGAGCCTACGAGCAGTACTTC
TRBD1	TRBV28	few	TRBJ2-2	CASSQQGLDTGELFF	TGTGCCAGCAGCCAACAGGGGCTAGACACCGGGGAGCTGTTTTTT
TRBD2	TRBV5-1	NA	TRBJ2-4	CASSRTASTSGVHSQYF	TGCGCCAGCAGCCGCACCGCTTCCACTAGCGGGGTGCACAGTCAGTACTTC
NA	TRBV18	NA	TRBJ1-1	CASRGPAHTEAFF	TGTGCCAGCAGAGGGCCAGCACACACTGAAGCTTTCTTT
TRBD1	TRBV29-1	NA	TRBJ1-2	CSSSTGEDYGYTF	TGCAGCTCATCGACAGGGGAAGACTATGGCTACACCTTC
TRBD1	TRBV5-5	NA	TRBJ1-1	CASSPGQGFNEAFF	TGTGCCAGCAGCCCGGGACAGGGGTTTAATGAAGCTTTCTTT
TRBD1	TRBV7-9	NA	TRBJ1-2	CASSSRQGNYGYTF	TGTGCCAGCAGCTCCCGACAGGGGAACTATGGCTACACCTTC
TRBD2	TRBV7-8	NA	TRBJ2-5	CASSPLAGARGTQYF	TGTGCCAGCAGCCCACTAGCGGGGGCACGAGGGACCCAGTACTTC
TRBD1	TRBV30	NA	TRBJ1-1	CAWMGQGNTEAFF	TGTGCCTGGATGGGACAGGGAAACACTGAAGCTTTCTTT
TRBD1	TRBV19	NA	TRBJ2-2	CASSMEAGQGWAGELFF	TGTGCCAGTAGTATGGAGGCGGGACAGGGATGGGCCGGGGAGCTGTTTTTT
NA	TRBV5-1	NA	TRBJ2-3	CASSSRLPSTDTQYF	TGCGCCAGCAGCTCAAGACTGCCTAGCACAGATACGCAGTATTTT
TRBD1	TRBV9	NA	TRBJ2-2	CASSAGTAGELFF	TGTGCCAGCAGCGCTGGGACAGCTGGGGAGCTGTTTTTT
NA	TRBV19	NA	TRBJ2-7	CASGPSYYEQYF	TGTGCCAGTGGGCCCTCTTACTACGAGCAGTACTTC
TRBD1	TRBV2	NA	TRBJ2-6	CASSMTGLGANVLTF	TGTGCCAGCAGTATGACAGGGTTAGGGGCCAACGTCCTGACTTTC
NA	TRBV7-2	NA	TRBJ2-5	CASSFSRQETQYF	TGTGCCAGCAGCTTTTCCAGACAAGAGACCCAGTACTTC
NA	TRBV7-2	NA	TRBJ2-7	CASSLGGLAGEQYF	TGTGCCAGCAGCTTAGGTGGTCTAGCCGGCGAGCAGTACTTC
NA	TRBV5-1	NA	TRBJ1-6	CASSAGITTYNSPLHF	TGCGCCAGCAGCGCCGGGATAACGACCTATAATTCACCCCTCCACTTT
TRBD2	TRBV7-2	NA	TRBJ2-3	CATPRAGAGNTDTQYF	TGTGCCACCCCCCGAGCGGGGGCGGGGAACACAGATACGCAGTATTTT
NA	TRBV4-1	NA	TRBJ1-5	CASSQVGAGNQPQHF	TGCGCCAGCAGCCAAGTTGGGGCAGGCAATCAGCCCCAGCATTTT
NA	TRBV5-6	NA	TRBJ2-6	CASSRLLGTSSGANGLTF	TGTGCCAGCAGCCGGTTGTTAGGGACAAGCTCTGGGGCCAACGGCCTGACTTTC
TRBD1	TRBV18	NA	TRBJ2-3	CASSPRDRGPDTQYF	TGTGCCAGCTCACCCCGGGACAGGGGGCCAGATACGCAGTATTTT
NA	TRBV28	NA	TRBJ2-4	CASSFSDLQRNSQYF	TGTGCCAGCAGTTTCTCCGACCTACAAAGGAACAGTCAGTACTTC
NA	TRBV29-1	NA	TRBJ2-3	CSTYWDTQYF	TGCAGCACCTACTGGGATACGCAGTATTTT
TRBD1	TRBV6-5	NA	TRBJ1-1	CASSYSTGTLTFEAFF	TGTGCCAGCAGTTACTCGACAGGGACACTGACGTTTGAAGCTTTCTTT
TRBD2	TRBV5-5	NA	TRBJ2-1	CASSLDSGRIEEQFF	TGTGCCAGCAGCTTGGATAGCGGGAGGATAGAGGAGCAGTTCTTC
NA	TRBV6-1	once	TRBJ2-2	CASSEAQDGELFF	TGTGCCAGCAGTGAAGCTCAGGACGGGGAGCTGTTTTTT
TRBD1	TRBV5-6	NA	TRBJ1-1	CASSLRGPWGTEAFF	TGTGCCAGCAGCTTAAGGGGGCCGTGGGGCACTGAAGCTTTCTTT
NA	TRBV9	NA	TRBJ2-3	CASSPKLGDTQYF	TGTGCCAGCAGCCCAAAACTAGGAGATACGCAGTATTTT
TRBD1	TRBV5-1	NA	TRBJ2-6	CASSPWTGDLSGANGLTF	TGCGCCAGCAGCCCCTGGACAGGGGACCTATCTGGGGCCAACGGCCTGACTTTC
NA	TRBV28	once	TRBJ1-5	CASSPGGSNQPQHF	TGTGCCAGCAGTCCGGGGGGCAGCAATCAGCCCCAGCATTTT
TRBD2	TRBV18	few	TRBJ2-5	CASSALTSGSGQETQYF	TGTGCCAGCTCAGCCTTGACTAGCGGGAGTGGGCAAGAGACCCAGTACTTC
NA	TRBV4-1	NA	TRBJ2-1	CASSQEGGRGNEQFF	TGCGCCAGCAGCCAAGAAGGGGGGAGGGGGAATGAGCAGTTCTTC
NA	TRBV5-1	NA	TRBJ2-5	CASSLSGAGALETQYF	TGCGCCAGCAGCCTAAGCGGGGCAGGGGCCTTAGAGACCCAGTACTTC
TRBD1	TRBV2	once	TRBJ1-1	CASSTNGQGLNTEAFF	TGTGCCAGCAGCACCAATGGACAGGGATTGAACACTGAAGCTTTCTTT
NA	TRBV28	NA	TRBJ2-5	CASSLDLLAETQYF	TGTGCCAGCAGTCTAGACCTGCTAGCTGAGACCCAGTACTTC
TRBD1	TRBV9	NA	TRBJ1-1	CASSVGSGGMNTEAFF	TGTGCCAGCAGCGTAGGCTCAGGGGGTATGAACACTGAAGCTTTCTTT
NA	TRBV19	NA	TRBJ1-2	CASSRDYSNGYTF	TGTGCCAGTAGTCGGGACTATAGCAATGGCTACACCTTC
NA	TRBV6-5	NA	TRBJ2-5	CASTPRRGREETQYF	TGTGCCAGCACCCCCCGGAGGGGCCGAGAAGAGACCCAGTACTTC
TRBD1	TRBV28	NA	TRBJ2-3	CASSLCPGTGLFDTQYF	TGTGCCAGCAGTCTTTGCCCCGGGACAGGGCTTTTTGATACGCAGTATTTT
NA	TRBV1	NA	TRBJ1-2	CTSSPGGQGHGYTF	TGCACCAGCAGCCCCGGGGGACAGGGCCATGGCTACACCTTC
TRBD1	TRBV5-1	NA	TRBJ2-2	CASSTSGTGAAGELFF	TGCGCCAGCAGCACTTCCGGGACAGGGGCGGCCGGGGAGCTGTTTTTT
TRBD1	TRBV11-2	once	TRBJ1-2	CASSRESGTGPYGYTF	TGTGCCAGCAGTCGAGAAAGTGGGACAGGACCATATGGCTACACCTTC
TRBD2	TRBV7-9	NA	TRBJ2-3	CASSLGDSGGAGTDTQYF	TGTGCCAGCAGCTTAGGGGATAGCGGGGGGGCCGGCACAGATACGCAGTATTTT
NA	TRBV2	NA	TRBJ1-2	CASFGGRDYGYTF	TGTGCCAGCTTCGGGGGGCGCGACTATGGCTACACCTTC
TRBD1	TRBV6-1	NA	TRBJ2-7	CASSNPGQGAYEQYF	TGTGCCAGCAGCAACCCGGGACAGGGGGCCTACGAGCAGTACTTC